The 20 T cell receptor beta chains in this list originate from one sample, sequenced in a study of blood T cells in healthy people across ages. A second PCR of 7 to 11 cycles used a sample-barcoded 5' primer and a J-beta primer mix. TCRdb called the 5' RACE reads again in MiXCR, with one record for every CDR3 protein. The data show some 640,000 distinct CDR3 sequences, roughly 30% seen once. Material: blood. The receptors originated from an elderly woman in good health.

The CDR3, as DNA: TGTGCCTGGAGGCCGGACTATGGCTACACCTTC. Encoded protein: CAWRPDYGYTF. The chain links TRBV30 to TRBJ1-2, with no clear D. The germline CDR1 and CDR2 sequences are GTSNPN and SVGIG (reference sequence). This CDR3 spans 11 amino acids. With 3 bases removed from V and 3 bases from J, the gap between germline ends came to 5 bases.

This clonotype was detected a few times. This chain uses TRBV15 with TRBJ2-5, with D possibly TRBD2 on 6 matching bases. Germline CDR1 and CDR2: LNHNV and YYDKDF (reference sequence). V was clipped by 3 bases and J by 5 bases, with 13 bases between them. The CDR3 consists of 14 residues. CDR3 sequence: CATSRRGTSETQYF. In nucleotides, the CDR3 is TGTGCCACCAGCAGGCGGGGTACCTCCGAGACCCAGTACTTC.

This clonotype was observed many times. The rearrangement links TRBV20-1 to TRBJ1-2; D is unresolved. Deletions cut 6 bases from V and 8 bases from J, with 16 bases between. The germline V gene encodes CDR1 DFQATT and CDR2 SNEGSKA (reference sequence). CDR3 length: 12 residues. The DNA for the CDR3 is TGCAGTGCCACTTTAAAAACGACGGGCTACACCTTC. Translation: CSATLKTTGYTF.

There are many counts of this clonotype. This chain connects TRBV6-1 to TRBJ1-2; 10 nucleotides align to TRBD1. Germline CDR1 and CDR2: MNHNS and SASEGT. CDR3 size: 13 residues. The V and J ends lost 5 bases and 8 bases, in that order; junction bases with no gene match: 5. Here the CDR3 DNA reads TGTGCCAGCAGTTATGACAGGGGGCGAGGCTACACCTTC. This codes for CASSYDRGRGYTF.

DNA for the CDR3: TGTGCCAGCAGTAAGCCGACACATGGCTACACCTTC. Amino acids: CASSKPTHGYTF. The J gene is TRBJ1-2, the V gene TRBV6-2 or TRBV6-3; D gene uncertain. With 5 bases removed from V and 6 bases from J, the gap between germline ends came to 10 bases. The CDR3 runs 12 residues. Germline-derived CDR1 and CDR2 are MNHEY and SVGEGT.

The J gene is TRBJ1-4, the V gene TRBV20-1; 9 bases are shared with TRBD1. Germline V gene lookup returns CDR1 DFQATT and CDR2 SNEGSKA (reference sequence). The CDR3 runs to 18 residues. This CDR3 is CGVSTGGTLQGINEKLFF. The CDR3 bases are TGCGGTGTCTCAACAGGGGGCACCTTACAGGGAATCAATGAAAAACTGTTTTTT.

This chain connects TRBV20-1 to TRBJ2-5, with D maybe TRBD1 (6 bases). Germline V CDR1 and CDR2: DFQATT, SNEGSKA (reference sequence). With 0 bases removed from V and 5 bases from J, the gap between germline ends came to 13 bases. CDR3 size: 14 residues. CDR3 region: CSARDGGKGETQYF. The CDR3 nucleotides are TGCAGTGCTAGAGATGGGGGCAAGGGGGAGACCCAGTACTTC.

This clonotype showed up many times. The chain uses TRBV12-3 or TRBV12-4 and TRBJ2-7, with D tentatively TRBD2 (6 bases). The length of the CDR3 is 14 residues. V lost 8 bases, J lost 4 bases, and 18 bases lay in between. The CDR3 sequence is CASCRSWGVYEQYF. For the CDR3, the DNA is TGTGCCAGCTGTCGTTCCTGGGGGGTGTACGAGCAGTACTTC.

Remarks on this clonotype: A much more abundant neighbour one base away suggests this may be a read error. The V and J genes are TRBV6-2 or TRBV6-3 and TRBJ2-5, with D unresolved. V shed 6 bases and J shed 11 bases, with 13 bases lying between them. The CDR3 contains 11 residues. Germline CDR1 reads MNHEY; CDR2 reads SVGEGT. CDR3 protein: CASRLIGEQYF. CDR3 DNA: TGTGCCAGCAGACTTATAGGAGAGCAGTACTTC.

Regarding this clonotype: A single base separates this from a much larger clone, so it may be a read error. The CDR3 region has the DNA TGTGCCAGCTCCGGTGACAGTGCTAATGAAAAACTGTTTTTT. It translates to CASSGDSANEKLFF. The chain has TRBV18 and TRBJ1-4, with D possibly matching TRBD1 (5 bases). CDR3 size: 14 residues. The V and J ends lost 6 bases and 3 bases respectively, with 11 bases between them. In germline, CDR1 is KGHSH, CDR2 LQKENI.

For the CDR3, the DNA is TGTGCCAGCAGTGAGGGACAAGGCGACAATGAGCAGTTCTTC. This encodes CASSEGQGDNEQFF. This sequence joins TRBV6-6 and TRBJ2-1; possibly TRBD1 for D (6 bases). Germline CDR1 is MNHNY and CDR2 is SVGAGI (reference sequence). The CDR3 is 14 amino acids. Trimming pared 5 bases from V and 5 bases from J, leaving 13 bases between.

On this clonotype itself: This may arise from a read error, as a much more abundant clone is one base away. The genes are TRBV11-1 and TRBJ2-3; 7 bases line up with TRBD2. The CDR3 has 15 residues. The germline gives CDR1 SGHAT, CDR2 FQDESV (reference sequence). Here the CDR3 DNA reads TGTGCCAGCAGCCACGGGGGGAGTAGCACAGATACGCAGGATTTT. Amino acids: CASSHGGSSTDTQDF.

This clonotype was detected many times. The chain combines TRBV29-1 with TRBJ2-3; TRBD1 matches 10 bases. The CDR3 runs 14 residues. Germline CDR1 SQVTM, CDR2 ANQGSEA. Trimming cost V 3 bases and J 5 bases; bases outside gene matches: 5. The chain's CDR3 is CSVEGRTGGDTQYF. Written as DNA, the CDR3 is TGCAGCGTTGAGGGGCGGACAGGGGGAGATACGCAGTATTTT.

This clonotype occurred once. A clone one base away is much larger, so this may be a read error. The CDR3 region has the DNA TGTGCCAGCAGGAAAATGGGGCAGGCCCTCGGCGAGCGGTACTTC. Protein sequence: CASRKMGQALGERYF. The chain is built from TRBV21-1 and TRBJ2-5; the tabulated D call, TRBD2, remains unverified against the DNA. TRBV21-1 counts as a pseudogene. This CDR3 spans 15 amino acids.

The CDR3 bases are TGTGCCAGCAGTCTAGGGCGGGGTAACCACGAGCAGTACTTC. It specifies CASSLGRGNHEQYF. The chain carries TRBV28 and TRBJ2-7; TRBD2 might be the D (6 bases). The CDR3 totals 14 residues. V lost 5 bases, J lost 5 bases, and 16 bases lay in between. The germline V gene encodes CDR1 MDHEN and CDR2 SYDVKM.

The CDR3 region is CSARRPPTGGRETQYF. The CDR3 DNA reads TGCAGTGCTAGACGGCCCCCTACGGGAGGGCGAGAGACCCAGTACTTC. The chain carries TRBV20-1 and TRBJ2-5; 8 bases are shared with TRBD2. CDR3 length: 16 amino acids. After removal of 2 bases from V and 4 bases from J, the junction contained 12 bases not matched to a gene. The germline V gene encodes CDR1 DFQATT and CDR2 SNEGSKA (reference sequence).

The chain combines TRBV6-2 or TRBV6-3 with TRBJ2-3, with D possibly TRBD1 on 6 matching bases. V lost 7 bases to trimming and J lost 0 bases, with 20 bases between them. The CDR3 spans 17 residues. Per the germline V gene, CDR1 is MNHEY and CDR2 is SVGEGT. In DNA form, the CDR3 reads TGTGCCAGCAATTCTTCCCGCAGGGGCCTCAGCACAGATACGCAGTATTTT. This gives the protein CASNSSRRGLSTDTQYF.

This clonotype was seen a single time. The chain links TRBV4-2 to TRBJ2-1; D unresolved. V dropped 6 bases and J dropped 8 bases, with 14 bases sitting between them. CDR3 length equals 13 residues. Looked up from germline, CDR1 is LGHNA and CDR2 is YNFKEQ. The CDR3 loop reads CASSPGQPHEQFF. The CDR3 DNA sequence: TGTGCCAGCAGTCCCGGGCAGCCGCATGAGCAGTTCTTC.

In this sample, this clonotype turned up many times. The CDR3 nucleotides read TGTGCCTGGAGCGCCGATCTTTGGGACTACAAGTATGGCTACACCTTC. This codes for CAWSADLWDYKYGYTF. The chain carries TRBV30 and TRBJ1-2; perhaps TRBD1 as D (5 bases). V lost 3 bases and J 5 bases, leaving 22 bases between the germline ends. The CDR3 consists of 16 residues. The germline CDR1 and CDR2 sequences are GTSNPN and SVGIG (reference sequence).

J is TRBJ1-5 and V is TRBV12-3 or TRBV12-4; no definite D call. The length of the CDR3 is 13 residues. The V end lost 5 bases, the J end lost 7 bases, and 12 bases lay between the germline ends. CDR3 in DNA: TGTGCCAGCAGTACCAGACTTGGGCAGCCCCAGCATTTT. Protein product: CASSTRLGQPQHF.